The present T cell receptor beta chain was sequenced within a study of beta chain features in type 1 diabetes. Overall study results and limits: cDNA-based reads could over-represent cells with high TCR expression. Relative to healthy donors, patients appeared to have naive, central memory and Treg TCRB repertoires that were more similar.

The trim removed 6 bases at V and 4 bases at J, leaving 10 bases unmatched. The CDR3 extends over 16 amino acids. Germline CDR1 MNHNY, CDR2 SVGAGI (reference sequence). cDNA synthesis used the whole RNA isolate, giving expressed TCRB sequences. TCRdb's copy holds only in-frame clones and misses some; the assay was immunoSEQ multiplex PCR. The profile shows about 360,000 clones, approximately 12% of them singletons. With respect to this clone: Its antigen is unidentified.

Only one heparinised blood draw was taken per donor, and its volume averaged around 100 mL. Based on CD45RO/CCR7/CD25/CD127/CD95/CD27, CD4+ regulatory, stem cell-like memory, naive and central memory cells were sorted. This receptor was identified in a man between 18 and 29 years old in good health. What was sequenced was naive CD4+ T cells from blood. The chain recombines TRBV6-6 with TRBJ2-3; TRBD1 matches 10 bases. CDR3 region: CASSSPGQGTSDTQYF. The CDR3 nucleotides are TGTGCCAGCAGCTCACCGGGACAGGGGACCTCAGATACGCAGTATTTT.